This T cell receptor beta chain stems from a study of T cells after yellow fever vaccination. This clonotype occurred a few times. Its antigen is undetermined. Trimming cost V 1 base and J 5 bases; bases outside gene matches: 6. Germline CDR1 MDHEN, CDR2 SYDVKM. This CDR3 is built from 15 residues. TCRdb reprocessed the 5' RACE reads with MiXCR, giving one entry per CDR3 protein. The top ten hold less than 25% of the sample, which has over 300,000 distinct CDR3 sequences, around 3.6% seen once. Study findings and constraints: The study noted that FACS-sorted repertoires could contain abundant clonotypes contaminating from the bulk population. Post-booster repertoires again held most primary-vaccination clones (about 95% CD4, over 80% CD8).

This sequence joins TRBV28 and TRBJ2-7; 9 nucleotides line up with TRBD1. The TCR comes from a man in his late teens or twenties who received the YFV17D yellow fever vaccine. This specimen was PBMCs, taken on the day of the yellow fever booster vaccination. The CDR3 is CASSLSGTGYNEQYF. The CDR3 region has the DNA TGTGCCAGCAGTTTATCCGGGACAGGGTACAACGAGCAGTACTTC.